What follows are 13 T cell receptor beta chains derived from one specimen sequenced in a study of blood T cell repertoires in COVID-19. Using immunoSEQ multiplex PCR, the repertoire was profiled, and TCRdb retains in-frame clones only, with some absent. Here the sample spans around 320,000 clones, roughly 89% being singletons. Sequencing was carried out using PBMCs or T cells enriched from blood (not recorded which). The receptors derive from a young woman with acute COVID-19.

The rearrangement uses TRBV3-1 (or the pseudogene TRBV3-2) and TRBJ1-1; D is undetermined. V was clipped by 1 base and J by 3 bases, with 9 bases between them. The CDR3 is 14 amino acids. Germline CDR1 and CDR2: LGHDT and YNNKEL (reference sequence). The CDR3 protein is CASSQALTDTEAFF. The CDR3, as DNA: TGTGCCAGCAGCCAAGCCCTAACGGACACTGAAGCTTTCTTT.

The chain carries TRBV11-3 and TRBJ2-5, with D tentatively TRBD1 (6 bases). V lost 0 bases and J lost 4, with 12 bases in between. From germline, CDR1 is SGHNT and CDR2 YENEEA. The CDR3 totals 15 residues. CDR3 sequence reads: CASSLEGDMGETQYF. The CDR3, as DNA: TGTGCCAGCAGCTTAGAAGGGGACATGGGAGAGACCCAGTACTTC.

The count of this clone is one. The CDR3 bases are TGTGCCAGTAGTCCCGGGACTAGCAATTACAATGAGCAGTTCTTC. Translating gives CASSPGTSNYNEQFF. J is TRBJ2-1 and V is TRBV19; 9 bases match TRBD2. V was pared by 5 bases and J by 4 bases, with 6 bases of the junction left unmatched. This CDR3 has 15 amino acids. Germline V gene lookup returns CDR1 LNHDA and CDR2 SQIVND (reference sequence).

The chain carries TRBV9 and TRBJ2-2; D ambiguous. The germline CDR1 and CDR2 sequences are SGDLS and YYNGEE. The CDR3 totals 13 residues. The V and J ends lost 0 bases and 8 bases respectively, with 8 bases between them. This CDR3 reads CASSVGDWGELFF. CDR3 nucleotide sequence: TGTGCCAGCAGCGTAGGAGACTGGGGGGAGCTGTTTTTT.

CDR3 DNA: TGCAGCGTCGTACAGTCAACCGCCTACGAGCAGTACTTC. It is translated as CSVVQSTAYEQYF. The chain carries TRBV29-1 and TRBJ2-7, with D hard to call. Trimming took off 6 bases at V and 2 bases at J, with 14 bases between the two ends. Germline CDR1 and CDR2: SQVTM and ANQGSEA. This CDR3 region has 13 residues.

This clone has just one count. The CDR3 loop is CASSLQGENTEAFF. The CDR3 DNA is TGTGCCAGCAGTTTACAGGGGGAGAACACTGAAGCTTTCTTT. The chain joins TRBV27 to TRBJ1-1, with 7 bases lining up with TRBD1. This CDR3 is 14 amino acids long. The germline V gene encodes CDR1 MNHEY and CDR2 SMNVEV (reference sequence). V dropped 2 bases and J dropped 1; count of bases not matched to a gene: 1.

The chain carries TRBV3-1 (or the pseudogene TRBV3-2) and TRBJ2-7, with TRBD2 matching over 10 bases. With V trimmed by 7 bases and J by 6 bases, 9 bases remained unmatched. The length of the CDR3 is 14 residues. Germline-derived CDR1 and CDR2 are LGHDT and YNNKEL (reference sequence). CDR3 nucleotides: TGTGCCAGCATGCGTCTAGCGGGAGAGGGCGAGCAGTACTTC. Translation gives CASMRLAGEGEQYF.

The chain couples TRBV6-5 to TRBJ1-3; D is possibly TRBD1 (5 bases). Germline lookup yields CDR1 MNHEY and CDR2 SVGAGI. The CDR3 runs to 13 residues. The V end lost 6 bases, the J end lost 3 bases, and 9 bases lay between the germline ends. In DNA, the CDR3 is TGTGCCAGCAGCCAGGGTTATGGAAACACCATATATTTT. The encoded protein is CASSQGYGNTIYF.

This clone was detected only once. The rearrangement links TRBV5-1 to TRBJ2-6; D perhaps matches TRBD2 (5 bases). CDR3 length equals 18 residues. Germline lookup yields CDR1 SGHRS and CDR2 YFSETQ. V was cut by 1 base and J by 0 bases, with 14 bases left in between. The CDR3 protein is CASSLWERVFSGANVLTF. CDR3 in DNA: TGCGCCAGCAGCTTGTGGGAGAGGGTTTTCTCTGGGGCCAACGTCCTGACTTTC.

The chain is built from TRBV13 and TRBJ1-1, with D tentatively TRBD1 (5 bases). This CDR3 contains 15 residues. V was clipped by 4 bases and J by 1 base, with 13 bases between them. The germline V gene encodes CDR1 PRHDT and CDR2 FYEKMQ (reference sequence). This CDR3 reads CASSSGRGSNTEAFF. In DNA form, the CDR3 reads TGTGCCAGCAGCTCCGGGAGGGGTTCGAACACTGAAGCTTTCTTT. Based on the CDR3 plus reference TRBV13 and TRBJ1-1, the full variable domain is AAGVIQSPRHLIKEKRETATLKCYPIPRHDTVYWYQQGPGQDPQFLISFYEKMQSDKGSIPDRFSAQQFSDYHSELNMSSLELGDSALYFCASSSGRGSNTEAFFGQGTRLTVV.

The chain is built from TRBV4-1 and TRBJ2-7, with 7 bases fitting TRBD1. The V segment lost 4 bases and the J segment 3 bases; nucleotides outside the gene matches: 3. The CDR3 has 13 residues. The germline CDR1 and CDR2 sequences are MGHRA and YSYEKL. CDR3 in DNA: TGCGCCAGCAGCCCGGGGACAGACTACGAGCAGTACTTC. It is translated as CASSPGTDYEQYF.

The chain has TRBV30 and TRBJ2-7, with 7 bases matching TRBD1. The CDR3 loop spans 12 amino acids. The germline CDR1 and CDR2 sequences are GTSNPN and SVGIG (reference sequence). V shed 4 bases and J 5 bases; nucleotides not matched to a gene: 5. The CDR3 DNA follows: TGTGCCTGGAAAGACAGGGCCCACGAGCAGTACTTC. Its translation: CAWKDRAHEQYF.

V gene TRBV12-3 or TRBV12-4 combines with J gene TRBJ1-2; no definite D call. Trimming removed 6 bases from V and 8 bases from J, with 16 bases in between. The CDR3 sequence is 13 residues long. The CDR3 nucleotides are TGTGCCAGCAGGACCCCGGTAGCGCGGGGCTACACCTTC. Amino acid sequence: CASRTPVARGYTF.